This is a list of T cell receptor beta chains from one sample in a study of response to subunit inactivated influenza vaccine. TCRdb analysed the RT-PCR reads with MiXCR anew, one entry per CDR3 protein. The profile shows 860,000 or so distinct CDR3 sequences, around 20% of them singletons. The input for sequencing was PBMCs from blood, taken 4 to 6 days after vaccination. Receptors originate from a man aged 50-59 years who received an inactivated influenza vaccine. CDR3s include the opening cysteine and the closing phenylalanine or tryptophan. D genes are given only for firm matches. Only part of the rows carry a size: once, few, many, or a class if the clone is expanded.

D,size,J,V,CDR3,DNA
TRBD1,NA,TRBJ1-1,TRBV19,CASRSGNAGGTEAFF,TGTGCCAGCCGTTCCGGTAACGCAGGGGGCACTGAAGCTTTCTTT
NA,few,TRBJ2-7,TRBV18,CASSPKTGLPNEQYF,TGTGCCAGCTCACCAAAGACAGGACTTCCGAACGAGCAGTACTTC
NA,NA,TRBJ2-5,TRBV5-4,CASSDRTSGKETQYF,TGTGCCAGCAGCGATCGGACATCTGGGAAGGAGACCCAGTACTTC
NA,few,TRBJ2-2,TRBV7-9,CASSDDWGANTGELFF,TGTGCCAGCAGCGATGACTGGGGCGCGAACACCGGGGAGCTGTTTTTT
NA,NA,TRBJ2-1,TRBV20-1,CSARGSLQHEQFF,TGCAGTGCCAGGGGCTCCCTGCAGCATGAGCAGTTCTTC
TRBD1,NA,TRBJ2-7,TRBV7-6,CASSFYPGQKYEQYF,TGTGCCAGCAGCTTTTACCCGGGACAGAAATACGAGCAGTACTTC
NA,few,TRBJ2-7,TRBV6-2/TRBV6-3,CASSSGHLPYEQYF,TGTGCCAGCAGCTCCGGACATCTCCCATACGAGCAGTACTTC
NA,few,TRBJ1-3,TRBV5-1,CASSLGEAVGNTIYF,TGCGCCAGCAGCTTGGGGGAGGCAGTTGGAAACACCATATATTTT
TRBD2,few,TRBJ2-3,TRBV7-2,CASPGGPTDTQYF,TGTGCCAGCCCGGGAGGGCCCACAGATACGCAGTATTTT
NA,NA,TRBJ2-1,TRBV10-3,CGISVGSAGYSNEQFF,TGTGGCATCAGTGTTGGTAGCGCAGGGTATAGCAATGAGCAGTTCTTC
NA,NA,TRBJ2-7,TRBV12-3/TRBV12-4,CASSLWRGEQYF,TGTGCCAGCAGTTTGTGGAGGGGAGAGCAGTACTTC
NA,NA,TRBJ1-5,TRBV20-1,CSAREGRIRPQHF,TGCAGTGCGAGAGAAGGGCGGATTCGGCCCCAGCATTTT
NA,NA,TRBJ2-6,TRBV4-3,CASSQDLGSANVLTF,TGCGCCAGCAGCCAAGACTTGGGTAGTGCCAACGTCCTGACTTTC
NA,many,TRBJ2-2,TRBV7-8,CASSFATGELFF,TGTGCCAGCAGCTTCGCGACCGGGGAGCTGTTTTTT
TRBD1,NA,TRBJ2-7,TRBV5-1,CASRAPGQGGHEQYF,TGCGCCAGCAGGGCTCCGGGACAGGGAGGTCACGAGCAGTACTTC
TRBD1,few,TRBJ1-4,TRBV15,CATSRAQGRNEKLFF,TGTGCCACCAGCAGAGCACAGGGGAGGAATGAAAAACTGTTTTTT
NA,few,TRBJ2-3,TRBV5-1,CASSLSSLGGTDTQYF,TGCGCCAGCAGCTTGAGTAGTTTGGGGGGCACAGATACGCAGTATTTT
NA,NA,TRBJ1-1,TRBV29-1,CSVPEEDTPF,TGCAGCGTACCCGAAGAGGACACGCCATTT
NA,few,TRBJ2-1,TRBV3-1,CASSQDRQRTYNEQFF,TGTGCCAGCAGCCAAGATCGGCAGCGGACCTACAATGAGCAGTTCTTC
TRBD1,few,TRBJ2-5,TRBV27,CASSLSGTAQETQYF,TGTGCCAGCAGTTTATCAGGGACAGCCCAAGAGACCCAGTACTTC
TRBD2,few,TRBJ2-5,TRBV20-1,CSARQGTTGYQETQYF,TGCAGTGCTAGACAAGGGACTACCGGGTACCAAGAGACCCAGTACTTC
TRBD1,few,TRBJ2-5,TRBV28,CASSQDREQETQYF,TGTGCCAGCAGCCAGGACAGGGAACAAGAGACCCAGTACTTC
TRBD1,NA,TRBJ2-3,TRBV27,CASRGPGQGKYF,TGTGCCAGCAGGGGACCGGGACAGGGAAAGTATTTT
NA,few,TRBJ2-7,TRBV25-1,CASSESLSSYEQYF,TGTGCCAGCAGTGAAAGTCTGAGCTCCTACGAGCAGTACTTC
NA,many,TRBJ1-5,TRBV27,CASSLSGGTVSNQPQHF,TGTGCCAGCAGTTTATCGGGGGGGACGGTCAGCAATCAGCCCCAGCATTTT